This entry describes one T cell receptor beta chain. The CDR3 length is 19 residues. Losses at the gene ends were 4 bases for V and 5 bases for J; bases not matched to a gene: 11. Germline CDR1 and CDR2: SGHTA and FQGNSA. This sample stems from a study of blood T cell repertoires in COVID-19. Recovered participants had two consecutive negative NP/OP PCR tests, healthcare professional clearance, or symptom resolution. Authors' data handling: Using reference gene primer amplification, nucleated cell counts were estimated. The method was immunoSEQ multiplex PCR; TCRdb's version includes in-frame clones alone and lacks a portion of them. That table furnishes V, J and clone size, whereas the DNA furnished D and trimming. This table has around 290,000 clones, roughly 86% appearing once.

The sample consisted of PBMCs or T cells enriched from blood (not recorded which). The TCR originated in a woman under 30 who had recovered from COVID-19. V usage is TRBV7-2 and J usage is TRBJ2-1, with 16 bases aligning to TRBD2. The CDR3 DNA follows: TGTGCCAGCAGCTCCACCGGGACTAGCGGGGGGGCAACCGACAATGAGCAGTTCTTC. It yields the protein CASSSTGTSGGATDNEQFF.